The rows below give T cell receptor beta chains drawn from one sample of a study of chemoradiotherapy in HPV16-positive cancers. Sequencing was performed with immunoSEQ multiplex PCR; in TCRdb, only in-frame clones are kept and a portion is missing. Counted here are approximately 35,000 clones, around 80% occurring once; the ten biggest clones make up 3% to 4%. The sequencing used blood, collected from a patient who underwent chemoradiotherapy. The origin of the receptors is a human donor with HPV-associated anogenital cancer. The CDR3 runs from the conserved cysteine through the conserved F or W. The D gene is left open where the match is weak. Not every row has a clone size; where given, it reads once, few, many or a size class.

CASSLASDFYGYTF	TGTGCCAGCAGCTTGGCGTCAGACTTCTATGGCTACACCTTC	.	TRBV5-8	TRBJ1-2	.
CASSFILGTSEAFF	TGCGCCAGCAGCTTCATTTTAGGGACATCTGAAGCTTTCTTT	.	TRBV5-1	TRBJ1-1	.
CASNPGTLNSPLHF	TGTGCCAGCAACCCCGGGACGTTAAATTCACCCCTCCACTTT	.	TRBV9	TRBJ1-6	few
CASSSGQGANEQFF	TGCGCCAGCAGCTCGGGACAGGGGGCTAATGAGCAGTTCTTC	TRBD1	TRBV5-1	TRBJ2-1	.
CASSGTRTGGASANYGYTF	TGTGCCAGCAGCGGGACCCGGACAGGGGGCGCGTCGGCTAACTATGGCTACACCTTC	TRBD1	TRBV9	TRBJ1-2	.
CASSRAQETQYF	TGTGCCAGCAGCAGGGCCCAAGAGACCCAGTACTTC	.	TRBV21-1	TRBJ2-5	.
CASELLAGETQYF	TGTGCCAGCGAACTGTTAGCGGGTGAGACCCAGTACTTC	TRBD2	TRBV5-6	TRBJ2-5	.
CASSEALGSYSNQPQHF	TGTGCCAGCAGTGAAGCGCTGGGCAGCTATAGCAATCAGCCCCAGCATTTT	.	TRBV6-1	TRBJ1-5	few
CASSLRFTSSPLHF	TGTGCCAGCAGCTTGCGCTTCACCTCTTCACCCCTCCACTTT	.	TRBV5-8	TRBJ1-6	.
CASSLITPGDGYTF	TGTGCCAGCAGCTTGATTACTCCGGGAGATGGCTACACCTTC	.	TRBV5-4	TRBJ1-2	.
CASSEGNFGNTIYF	TGCGCCAGCAGTGAGGGGAACTTTGGAAACACCATATATTTT	.	TRBV10-1	TRBJ1-3	.
CASSLDGMVGSGANVLTF	TGCGCCAGCAGCTTGGACGGGATGGTTGGCTCTGGGGCCAACGTCCTGACTTTC	.	TRBV5-1	TRBJ2-6	.
CASSQDGAVNYEQYF	TGCGCCAGCAGCCAAGATGGGGCAGTTAACTACGAGCAGTACTTC	.	TRBV4-1	TRBJ2-7	once
CASSPGTSGGSYEQYF	TGTGCCAGCAGCCCGGGGACTAGCGGGGGGAGTTACGAGCAGTACTTC	TRBD2	TRBV13	TRBJ2-7	.
CASRREGSEKLFF	TGTGCCAGCAGGCGGGAGGGGTCTGAAAAACTGTTTTTT	.	TRBV2	TRBJ1-4	.
CASSARLAGSTDTQYF	TGTGCCAGCAGCGCCAGACTAGCGGGGAGCACAGATACGCAGTATTTT	TRBD2	TRBV9	TRBJ2-3	.